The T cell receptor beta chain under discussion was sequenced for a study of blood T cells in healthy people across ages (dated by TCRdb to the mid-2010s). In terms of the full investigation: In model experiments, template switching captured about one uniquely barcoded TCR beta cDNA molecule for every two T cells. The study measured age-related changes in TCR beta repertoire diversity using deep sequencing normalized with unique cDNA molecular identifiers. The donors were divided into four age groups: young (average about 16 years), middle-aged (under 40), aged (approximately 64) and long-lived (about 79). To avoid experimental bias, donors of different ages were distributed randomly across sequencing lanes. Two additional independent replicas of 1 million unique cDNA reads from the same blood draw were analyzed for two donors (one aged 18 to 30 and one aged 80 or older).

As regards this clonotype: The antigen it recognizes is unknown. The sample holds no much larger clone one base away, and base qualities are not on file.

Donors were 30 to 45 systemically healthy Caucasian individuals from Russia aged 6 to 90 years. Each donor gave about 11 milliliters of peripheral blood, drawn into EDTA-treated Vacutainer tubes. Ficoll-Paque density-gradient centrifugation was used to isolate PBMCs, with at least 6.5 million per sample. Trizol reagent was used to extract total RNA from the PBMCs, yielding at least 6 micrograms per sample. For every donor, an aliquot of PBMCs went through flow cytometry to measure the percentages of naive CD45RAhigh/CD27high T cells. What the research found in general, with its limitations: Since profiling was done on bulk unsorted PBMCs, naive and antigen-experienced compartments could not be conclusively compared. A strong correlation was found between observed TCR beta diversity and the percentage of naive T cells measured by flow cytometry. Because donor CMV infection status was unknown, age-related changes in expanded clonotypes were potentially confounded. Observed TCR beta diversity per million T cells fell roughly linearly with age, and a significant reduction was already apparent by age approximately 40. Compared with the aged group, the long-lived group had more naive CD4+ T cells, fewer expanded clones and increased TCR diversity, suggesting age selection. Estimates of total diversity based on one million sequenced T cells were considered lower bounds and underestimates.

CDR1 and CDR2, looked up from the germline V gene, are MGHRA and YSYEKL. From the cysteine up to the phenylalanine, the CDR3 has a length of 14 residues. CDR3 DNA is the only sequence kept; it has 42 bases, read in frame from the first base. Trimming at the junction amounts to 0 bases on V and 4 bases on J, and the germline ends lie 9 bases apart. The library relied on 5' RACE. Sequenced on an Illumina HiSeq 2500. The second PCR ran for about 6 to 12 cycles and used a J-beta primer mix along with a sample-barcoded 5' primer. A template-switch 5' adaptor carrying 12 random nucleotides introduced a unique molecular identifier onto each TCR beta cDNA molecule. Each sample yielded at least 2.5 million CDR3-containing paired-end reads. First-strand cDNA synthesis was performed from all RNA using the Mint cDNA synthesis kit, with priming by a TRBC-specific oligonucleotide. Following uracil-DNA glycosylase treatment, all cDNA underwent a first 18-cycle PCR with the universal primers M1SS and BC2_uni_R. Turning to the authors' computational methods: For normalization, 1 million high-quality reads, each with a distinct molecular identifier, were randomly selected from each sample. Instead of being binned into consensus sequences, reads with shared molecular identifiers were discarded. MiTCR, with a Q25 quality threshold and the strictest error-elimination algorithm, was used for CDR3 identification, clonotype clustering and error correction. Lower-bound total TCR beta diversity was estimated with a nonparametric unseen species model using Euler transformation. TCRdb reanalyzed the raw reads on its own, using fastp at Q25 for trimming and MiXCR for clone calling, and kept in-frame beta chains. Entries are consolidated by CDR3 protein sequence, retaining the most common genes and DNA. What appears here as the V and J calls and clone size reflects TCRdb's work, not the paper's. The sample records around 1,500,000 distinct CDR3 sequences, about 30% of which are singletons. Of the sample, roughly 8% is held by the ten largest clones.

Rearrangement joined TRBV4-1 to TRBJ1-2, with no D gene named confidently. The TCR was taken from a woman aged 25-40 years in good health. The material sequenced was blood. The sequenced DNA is TGCGCCAGCAGCCAAGAAGGCCAGGTCTATGGCTACACCTTC. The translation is CASSQEGQVYGYTF.